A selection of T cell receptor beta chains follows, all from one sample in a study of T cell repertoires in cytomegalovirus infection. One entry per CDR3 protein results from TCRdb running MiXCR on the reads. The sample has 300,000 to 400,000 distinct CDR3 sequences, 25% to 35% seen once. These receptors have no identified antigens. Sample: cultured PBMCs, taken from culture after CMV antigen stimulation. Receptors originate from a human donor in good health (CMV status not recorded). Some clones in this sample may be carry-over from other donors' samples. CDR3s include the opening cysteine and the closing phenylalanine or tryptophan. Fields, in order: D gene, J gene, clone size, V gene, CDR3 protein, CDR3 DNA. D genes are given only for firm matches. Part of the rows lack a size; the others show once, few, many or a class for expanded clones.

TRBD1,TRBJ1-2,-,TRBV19,CATGTGAGYTF,TGTGCCACAGGGACAGGGGCTGGCTACACCTTC
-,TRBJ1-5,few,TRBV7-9,CASSFSQENQPQHF,TGTGCCAGCAGCTTCAGTCAGGAGAATCAGCCCCAGCATTTT
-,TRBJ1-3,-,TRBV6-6,CASEGQIGGNTIYF,TGTGCCAGCGAAGGACAGATCGGTGGAAACACCATATATTTT
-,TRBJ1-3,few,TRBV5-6,CASSLEGAQSTIYF,TGTGCCAGCAGCTTAGAGGGCGCGCAATCCACCATATATTTT
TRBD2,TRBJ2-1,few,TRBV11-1,CASSFYPLGSGSLNEQFF,TGTGCCAGCAGCTTCTACCCCCTGGGGAGCGGGAGCCTCAATGAGCAGTTCTTC
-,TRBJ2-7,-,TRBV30,CAWTPITYEQYF,TGTGCCTGGACCCCCATTACCTACGAGCAGTACTTC
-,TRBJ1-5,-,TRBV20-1,CSATLGGYSNQPQHF,TGCAGTGCTACTCTGGGCGGCTATAGCAATCAGCCCCAGCATTTT
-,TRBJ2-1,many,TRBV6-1,CASSLGRVVISEQFF,TGTGCCAGCAGTCTCGGGCGGGTTGTAATATCTGAGCAGTTCTTC
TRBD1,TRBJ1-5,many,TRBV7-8,CASSRDRYIESNQPQHF,TGTGCCAGCAGTAGGGACAGGTACATAGAGAGCAATCAGCCCCAGCATTTT
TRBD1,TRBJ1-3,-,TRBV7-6,CASSRSRGFSGNTIYF,TGTGCCAGCAGCCGAAGCAGGGGGTTCTCTGGAAACACCATATATTTT
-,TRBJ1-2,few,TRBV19,CASTPSAERYGYTF,TGTGCCAGTACTCCCTCAGCGGAGAGGTATGGCTACACCTTC
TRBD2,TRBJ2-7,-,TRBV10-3,CAIRTDSDSSGSSGYEQYF,TGTGCCATCAGAACGGACTCGGACTCCAGCGGGAGTTCGGGGTACGAGCAGTACTTC
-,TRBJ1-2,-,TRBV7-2,CASSFQRYGYTF,TGTGCCAGCAGCTTCCAAAGATATGGCTACACCTTC
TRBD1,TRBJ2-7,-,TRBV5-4,CASSARQGTYEQYF,TGTGCCAGCAGCGCCAGACAGGGGACCTACGAGCAGTACTTC
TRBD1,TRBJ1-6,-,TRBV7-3,CASSSGTGWNSPLHF,TGTGCCAGCAGCTCCGGGACAGGGTGGAATTCACCCCTCCACTTT
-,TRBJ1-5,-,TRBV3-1,CASSQSSGGNQPQHF,TGTGCCAGCAGCCAAAGTTCAGGGGGCAATCAGCCCCAGCATTTT
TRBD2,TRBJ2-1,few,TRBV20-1,CSARDREGSYNEQFF,TGCAGTGCTAGAGACCGGGAGGGCTCCTACAATGAGCAGTTCTTC
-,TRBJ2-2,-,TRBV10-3,CAISGGLIYTGELFF,TGTGCCATCAGTGGAGGTCTAATTTACACCGGGGAGCTGTTTTTT
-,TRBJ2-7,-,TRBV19,CASTGTSAYEQYF,TGTGCCAGTACTGGGACGTCAGCCTACGAGCAGTACTTC
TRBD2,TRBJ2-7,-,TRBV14,CASSQREIKQSSTYEQYF,TGTGCCAGCAGCCAGCGGGAGATTAAACAGAGCTCAACCTACGAGCAGTACTTC
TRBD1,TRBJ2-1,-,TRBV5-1,CASSSYPGQGTRLYSYNEQFF,TGCGCCAGCAGCTCCTACCCGGGACAGGGGACCCGCTTATACTCCTACAATGAGCAGTTCTTC
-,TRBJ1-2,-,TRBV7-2,CASRGPNYGYTF,TGTGCCAGCAGGGGTCCAAACTATGGCTACACCTTC
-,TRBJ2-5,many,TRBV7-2,CASSPNSGTSQETQYF,TGTGCCAGCAGCCCCAATAGCGGAACCTCCCAAGAGACCCAGTACTTC
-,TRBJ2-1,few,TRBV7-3,CASSSDGGPYNEQFF,TGTGCCAGCAGTTCAGACGGGGGGCCTTACAATGAGCAGTTCTTC
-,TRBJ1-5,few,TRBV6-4,CASRPEGISNQPQHF,TGTGCCAGCAGACCAGAGGGGATTAGCAATCAGCCCCAGCATTTT
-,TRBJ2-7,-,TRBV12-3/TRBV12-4,CASSLRELYEQYF,TGTGCCAGCAGTCTCCGGGAACTCTACGAGCAGTACTTC
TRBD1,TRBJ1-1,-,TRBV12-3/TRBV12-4,CASSSLQGRTEAFF,TGTGCCAGCAGTTCACTACAGGGGCGGACTGAAGCTTTCTTT
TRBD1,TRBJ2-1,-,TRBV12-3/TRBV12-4,CASSLGQGRFNEKFF,TGTGCCAGCAGTTTAGGACAGGGCCGATTCAATGAGAAGTTCTTC
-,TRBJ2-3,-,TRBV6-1,CASSEQGDSDTQYF,TGTGCCAGCAGTGAACAGGGAGACTCAGATACGCAGTATTTT
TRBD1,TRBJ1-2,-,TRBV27,CASSFGTGGYGYTF,TGTGCCAGCAGTTTTGGGACAGGAGGTTATGGCTACACCTTC
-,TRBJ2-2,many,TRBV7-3,CASSRLRVGAGWGPGELFF,TGTGCCAGCAGCCGACTAAGAGTCGGGGCCGGGTGGGGACCCGGGGAGCTGTTTTTT
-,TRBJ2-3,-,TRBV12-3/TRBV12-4,CASSSNTLETDTQYF,TGTGCCAGCAGTTCCAATACCCTTGAAACAGATACGCAGTATTTT
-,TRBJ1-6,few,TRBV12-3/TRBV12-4,CASSLFGGSYNSPLHF,TGTGCCAGCAGTTTATTTGGAGGATCCTATAATTCACCCCTCCACTTT
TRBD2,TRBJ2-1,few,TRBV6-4,CASSTSSGRIGNEQFF,TGTGCCAGCAGTACCTCTAGCGGGAGAATCGGGAATGAGCAGTTCTTC
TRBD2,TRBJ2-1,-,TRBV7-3,CASSSVAGLSSYNEQFF,TGTGCCAGCAGCTCAGTAGCGGGGCTAAGCTCCTACAATGAGCAGTTCTTC
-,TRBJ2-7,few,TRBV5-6,CASSSTPYEQYF,TGTGCCAGCAGCTCGACTCCCTACGAGCAGTACTTC
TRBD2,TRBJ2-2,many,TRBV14,CASSPGLAGAFGELFF,TGTGCCAGCAGCCCGGGACTAGCGGGAGCGTTCGGGGAGCTGTTTTTT
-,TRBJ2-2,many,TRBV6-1,CASKMSVGGGELFF,TGTGCCAGCAAGATGTCAGTAGGAGGAGGGGAGCTGTTTTTT
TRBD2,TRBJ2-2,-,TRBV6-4,CASSDEAGASTGELFF,TGTGCCAGCAGTGACGAAGCGGGAGCGAGTACCGGGGAGCTGTTTTTT
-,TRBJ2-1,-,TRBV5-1,CASSPAGTAEAEQFF,TGCGCCAGCAGCCCGGCCGGGACGGCGGAGGCGGAGCAGTTCTTC
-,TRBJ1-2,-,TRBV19,CASSRRTERGYGYTF,TGTGCCAGTAGTAGGAGGACGGAAAGGGGCTATGGCTACACCTTC
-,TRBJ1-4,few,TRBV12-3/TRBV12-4,CASSFNRNEKLFF,TGTGCCAGCAGTTTTAACCGTAATGAAAAACTGTTTTTT
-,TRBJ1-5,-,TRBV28,CATTLGGGRQPQHF,TGTGCCACCACCCTTGGGGGGGGGAGACAGCCCCAGCATTTT
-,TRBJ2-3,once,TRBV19,CASSTQLGSADTQYF,TGTGCCAGTAGTACCCAGCTAGGCAGCGCAGATACGCAGTATTTT
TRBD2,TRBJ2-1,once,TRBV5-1,CASSLEDGGASEQFF,TGCGCCAGCAGCTTGGAGGACGGGGGGGCGAGTGAGCAGTTCTTC
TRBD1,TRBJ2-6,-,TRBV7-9,CARGDSSGANVLTF,TGTGCCCGTGGGGACAGCTCTGGGGCCAACGTCCTGACTTTC
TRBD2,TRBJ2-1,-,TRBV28,CASSETSGMYNEQFF,TGTGCCAGCAGCGAGACTAGCGGGATGTACAATGAGCAGTTCTTC
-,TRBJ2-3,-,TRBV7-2,CASSLTTSTDTQYF,TGTGCCAGCAGCTTAACAACGAGCACAGATACGCAGTATTTT
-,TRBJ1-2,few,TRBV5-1,CASSPEGRGYGYTF,TGCGCCAGCAGCCCGGAGGGCCGAGGGTATGGCTACACCTTC